The clone carrying this TCR beta chain has more than one count but fewer than ten. Its antigen remains unidentified. The source of the sample is a study of Ad26.COV2.S vaccination and SARS-CoV-2 variants. As for the study in general: Donor was one of the participants in the Ad26.COV2.S arm of the COV1001 trial. Dosing was one shot or two shots 56 days apart.

Overall study findings and caveats: Total responses of T cells may have been underestimated by the analyses of TCR breadth and depth.

The sample's treatment: approximately 18 received Ad26.COV2.S at low or high dose, single or two shots; about 5 received placebo; per-sample allocation not given. Sampling was done on day 63 after the first vaccine or placebo injection. Produced via immunoSEQ multiplex PCR; TCRdb's table is partial and in-frame only. The sample has approximately 480,000 clones, around 90% seen once. The germline gives CDR1 SGHVS, CDR2 FNYEAQ. The CDR3 length is 13 residues. V was trimmed by 5 bases and J by 0 bases, leaving 7 bases between them. The specimen comprised peripheral blood, sampled in a trial of Ad26.COV2.S vaccine versus placebo. This TCR derives from a person aged 18 to 65 who received the Ad26.COV2.S COVID-19 vaccine or a placebo. The rearrangement joins TRBV7-6 to TRBJ1-1; D gene ambiguous. The CDR3 DNA reads as TGTGCCAGCAGCGCCGACTTGAACACTGAAGCTTTCTTT. This translates into CASSADLNTEAFF. Full variable domain (missing parts from reference TRBV7-6 and TRBJ1-1): GAGVSQSPRYKVTKRGQDVALRCDPISGHVSLYWYRQALGQGPEFLTYFNYEAQQDKSGLPNDRFSAERPEGSISTLTIQRTEQRDSAMYRCASSADLNTEAFFGQGTRLTVV.